Included here is one TCR beta chain sequence, with context. This record belongs to a study of blood T cell repertoires in COVID-19. Trimming pared 3 bases from V and 0 bases from J, leaving 10 bases between. Germline V lookup: CDR1 SGHTS, CDR2 YDEGEE. CDR3 length: 15 amino acids. Assay used: immunoSEQ multiplex PCR; TCRdb lists only in-frame clones, some missing. The sample has roughly 150,000 clones; 80% to 90% are singletons. This sequence was found in a woman aged 60 to 75 with active COVID-19. J is TRBJ1-5 and V is TRBV5-8; D uncertain. The sample taken for sequencing was peripheral blood. The CDR3 loop reads CASSSKLYSNQPQHF. The CDR3, as DNA: TGTGCCAGCAGCTCAAAACTTTATAGCAATCAGCCCCAGCATTTT.